This T cell receptor beta chain was recovered during a study of blood T cell repertoires in COVID-19. Across the study: The cDNA or gDNA used as material had been derived from T cells, B-cell-depleted T cells, or PBMCs.

Patients of the Seattle cohort, enrolled during active infection, were followed longitudinally. TCRdb's table, derived via immunoSEQ multiplex PCR, lists solely in-frame clones and lacks some. Of about 200,000 clones listed, 90% to 95% were seen once; the top ten hold over 0.75%. V dropped 5 bases and J dropped 4; count of bases not matched to a gene: 6. The CDR3 runs 14 residues. In germline, CDR1 is SGHRS, CDR2 YFSETQ. Input material: peripheral blood. This receptor was obtained from a man between 60 and 70 years old with COVID-19, enrolled during active disease. The J gene is TRBJ2-7, the V gene TRBV5-1, with 10 bases matching TRBD2. DNA for the CDR3: TGCGCCAGCAGGCCCCTAGCGGGAGTTTACGAGCAGTACTTC. This sequence encodes CASRPLAGVYEQYF. The full variable domain, completed using reference TRBV5-1 and TRBJ2-7, is KAGVTQTPRYLIKTRGQQVTLSCSPISGHRSVSWYQQTPGQGLQFLFEYFSETQRNKGNFPGRFSGRQFSNSRSEMNVSTLELGDSALYLCASRPLAGVYEQYFGPGTRLTVT.